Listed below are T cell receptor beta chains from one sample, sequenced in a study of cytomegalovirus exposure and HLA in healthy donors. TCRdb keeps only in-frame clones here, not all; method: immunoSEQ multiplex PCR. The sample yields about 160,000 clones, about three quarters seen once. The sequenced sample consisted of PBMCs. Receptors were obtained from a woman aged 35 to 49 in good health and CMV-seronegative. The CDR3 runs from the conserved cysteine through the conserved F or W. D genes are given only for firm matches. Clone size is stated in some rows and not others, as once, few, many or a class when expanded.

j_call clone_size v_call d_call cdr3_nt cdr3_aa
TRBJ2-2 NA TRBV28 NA TGTGCCAGCCGTACGACAGGGAGGTATCTCTCGAACACCGGGGAGCTGTTTTTT CASRTTGRYLSNTGELFF
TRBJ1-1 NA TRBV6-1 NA TGTGCCAGCAGAGTACAGGCGAACACTGAAGCTTTCTTT CASRVQANTEAFF
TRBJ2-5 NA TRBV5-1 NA TGCGCCAGCAGCTTGGGCGCCCGGGGGAAAGAGACCCAGTACTTC CASSLGARGKETQYF
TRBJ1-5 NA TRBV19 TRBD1 TGTGCCAGTAGTATAAGGCAGGGGGGAGGTGGTCAGCCCCAGCATTTT CASSIRQGGGGQPQHF
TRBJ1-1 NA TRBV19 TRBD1 TGTGCCAGTATGAGGGGGCAGGGGCTGAACACTGAAGCTTTCTTT CASMRGQGLNTEAFF
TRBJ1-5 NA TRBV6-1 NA TGTGCCAGCGGTGAAGGAGAGACAGACAATCAGCCCCAGCATTTT CASGEGETDNQPQHF
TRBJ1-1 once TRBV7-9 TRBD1 TGTGCCAGCAGCTCGACAGGGGTCTCTGAAGCTTTCTTT CASSSTGVSEAFF
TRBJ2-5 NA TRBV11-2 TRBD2 TGTGCCAGCAGCTTAAACAGCGGGGGCCTACAAGAGACCCAGTACTTC CASSLNSGGLQETQYF
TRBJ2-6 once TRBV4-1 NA TGCGCCAGCAGCCCGCTCCTGAGTCCAGGGAAACGCCCTGGGGCCAACGTCCTGACTTTC CASSPLLSPGKRPGANVLTF
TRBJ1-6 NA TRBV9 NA TGTGCCAGCAGCCCGGGATTTCGCCCTTTGGAAGCCCTCCACTTT CASSPGFRPLEALHF
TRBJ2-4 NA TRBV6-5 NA TGTGCCAGCAGTTATCAAAAAAACATTCAGTACTTC CASSYQKNIQYF
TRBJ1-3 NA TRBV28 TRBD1 TGTGCCAGCAGTACGACGTACAGGGGAAGTTTGGATTTT CASSTTYRGSLDF
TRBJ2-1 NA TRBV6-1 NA TGTGCCAGCAGACAAGACAGGAGCTCCTACAATGAGCAGTTCTTC CASRQDRSSYNEQFF
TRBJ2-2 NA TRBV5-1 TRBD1 TGCGCCAGCAGCGCCCCGACAGGGAGTGGGGGGGAGCTGTTTTTT CASSAPTGSGGELFF
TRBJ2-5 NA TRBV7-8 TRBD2 TGTGCCAGCAGCTTACAAAGCGGGGCAGAGACCCAGTACTTC CASSLQSGAETQYF
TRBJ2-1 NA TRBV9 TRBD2 TGTGCCAGCAGCGTTCTAGCGGGGGAGCAGTTCTTC CASSVLAGEQFF
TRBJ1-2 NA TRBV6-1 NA TGTGCCAGCAGTGTAGGGACATACGATGGCTACACCTTC CASSVGTYDGYTF
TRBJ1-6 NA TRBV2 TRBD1 TGTGCCAGCAGTGAACTCCAGGGGGCACGTTCACCCCTCCACTTT CASSELQGARSPLHF
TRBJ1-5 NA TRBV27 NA TGTGCCAGCAGTTTGGGGGGAACCGGGCAGCCCCAGCATTTT CASSLGGTGQPQHF
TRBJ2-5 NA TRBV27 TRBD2 TGTGCCAGCAGGGACCCAGGACTAGCGGGGGATTGGCAGTACTTC CASRDPGLAGDWQYF
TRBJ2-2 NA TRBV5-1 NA TGCGCCAGCAGCTTGAGTCAGGACACCGGGGAGCTGTTTTTT CASSLSQDTGELFF
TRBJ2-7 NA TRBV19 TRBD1 TGTGCCAGTAGTATACAGGCAGGGGGAAACGAGCAGTACTTC CASSIQAGGNEQYF
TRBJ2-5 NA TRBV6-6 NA TGTGCCAGCAGTTATGCGGGACAAGAGACCCAGTACTTC CASSYAGQETQYF
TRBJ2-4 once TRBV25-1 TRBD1 TGTGCCAGCAGTCGACAGGGAGCCAAAAACATTCAGTACTTC CASSRQGAKNIQYF
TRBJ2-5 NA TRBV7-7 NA TGTGCCAGCAGTCTGGGGGGACCGGGCACGGCCCAGTACTTC CASSLGGPGTAQYF
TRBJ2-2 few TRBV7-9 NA TGTTCCAGCAGCTTAGGAGGGATCGGAACCGGGGAGCTGTTTTTT CSSSLGGIGTGELFF
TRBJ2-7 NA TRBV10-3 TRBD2 TGTGCCATCAGCACGGGGGGGGGATACGAGCAGTACTTC CAISTGGGYEQYF
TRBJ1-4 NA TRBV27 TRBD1 TGTGCCAGCAGTCTAGGACCGGGACAGGATAATGAAAAACTGTTTTTT CASSLGPGQDNEKLFF
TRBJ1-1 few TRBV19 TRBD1 TGTGCCAGTACCTCTTCCTCTCCCGGACAGGGGGAAAACACTGAAGCTTTCTTT CASTSSSPGQGENTEAFF
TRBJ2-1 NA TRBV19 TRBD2 TGTGCCAGTACCACAAGCGGGGACTCCTACAATGAGCAGTTCTTC CASTTSGDSYNEQFF
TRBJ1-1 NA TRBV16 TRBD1 TGTGCCAGCGGGACGACAGGGGGCATCACTGAAGCTTTCTTT CASGTTGGITEAFF